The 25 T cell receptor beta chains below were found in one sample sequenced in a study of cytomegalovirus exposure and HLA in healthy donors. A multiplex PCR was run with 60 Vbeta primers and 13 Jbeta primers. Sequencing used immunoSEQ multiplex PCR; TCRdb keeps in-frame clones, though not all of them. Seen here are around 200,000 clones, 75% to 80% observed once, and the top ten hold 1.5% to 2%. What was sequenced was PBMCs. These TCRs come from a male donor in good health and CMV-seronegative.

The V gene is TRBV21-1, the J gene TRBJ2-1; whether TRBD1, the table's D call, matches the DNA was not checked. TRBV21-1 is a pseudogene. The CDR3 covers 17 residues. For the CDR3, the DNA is TGTGCCAGCAGCAAATTCTTAAGGGGACAGAAGATCAATGAGCAGTTCTTC. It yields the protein CASSKFLRGQKINEQFF.

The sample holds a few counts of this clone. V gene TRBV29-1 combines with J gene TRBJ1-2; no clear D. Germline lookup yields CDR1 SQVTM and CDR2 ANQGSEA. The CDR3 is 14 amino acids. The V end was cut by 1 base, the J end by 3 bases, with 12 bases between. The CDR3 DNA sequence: TGCAGCGTTGAAGGCCTCTGGCAGGACTATGGCTACACCTTC. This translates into CSVEGLWQDYGYTF.

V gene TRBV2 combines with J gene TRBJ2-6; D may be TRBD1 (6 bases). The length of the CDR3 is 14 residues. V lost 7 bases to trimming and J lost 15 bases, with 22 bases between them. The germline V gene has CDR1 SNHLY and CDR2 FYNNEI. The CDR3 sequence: CASMAQGMTGDLTF. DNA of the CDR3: TGTGCCAGCATGGCTCAAGGGATGACAGGTGACCTGACTTTC.

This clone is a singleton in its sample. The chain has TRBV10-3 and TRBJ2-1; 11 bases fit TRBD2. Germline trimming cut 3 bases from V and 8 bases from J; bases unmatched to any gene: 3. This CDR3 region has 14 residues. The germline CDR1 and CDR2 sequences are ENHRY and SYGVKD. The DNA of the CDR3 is TGTGCCATCAGTGATACTAGCGGGAGCGATGAGCAGTTCTTC. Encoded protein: CAISDTSGSDEQFF.

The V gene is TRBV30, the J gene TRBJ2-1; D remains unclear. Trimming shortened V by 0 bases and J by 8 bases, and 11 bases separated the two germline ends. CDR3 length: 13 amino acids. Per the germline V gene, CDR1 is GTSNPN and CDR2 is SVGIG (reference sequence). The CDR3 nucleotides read TGTGCCTGGAGTGTACCGATAGTACATGAGCAGTTCTTC. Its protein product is CAWSVPIVHEQFF.

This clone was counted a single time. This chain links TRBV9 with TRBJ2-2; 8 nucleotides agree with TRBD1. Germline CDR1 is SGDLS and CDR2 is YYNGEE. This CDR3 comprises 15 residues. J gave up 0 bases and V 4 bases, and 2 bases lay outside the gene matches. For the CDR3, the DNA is TGTGCCAGCAGCCAGGGGGCTCCGAACACCGGGGAGCTGTTTTTT. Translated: CASSQGAPNTGELFF. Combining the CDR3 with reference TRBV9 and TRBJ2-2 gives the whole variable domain DSGVTQTPKHLITATGQRVTLRCSPRSGDLSVYWYQQSLDQGLQFLIQYYNGEERAKGNILERFSAQQFPDLHSELNLSSLELGDSALYFCASSQGAPNTGELFFGEGSRLTVL.

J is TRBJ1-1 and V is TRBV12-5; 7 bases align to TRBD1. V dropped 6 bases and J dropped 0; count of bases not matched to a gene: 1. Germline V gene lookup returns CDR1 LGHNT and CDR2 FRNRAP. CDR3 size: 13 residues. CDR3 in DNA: TGTGCTAGTGGACAGGGGATGAACACTGAAGCTTTCTTT. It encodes CASGQGMNTEAFF.

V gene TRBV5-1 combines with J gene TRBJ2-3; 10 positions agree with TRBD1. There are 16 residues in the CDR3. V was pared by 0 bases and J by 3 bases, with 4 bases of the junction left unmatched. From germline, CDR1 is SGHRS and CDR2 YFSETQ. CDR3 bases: TGCGCCAGCAGCTTGGAGGGACAGGGGCGAACAGATACGCAGTATTTT. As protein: CASSLEGQGRTDTQYF.

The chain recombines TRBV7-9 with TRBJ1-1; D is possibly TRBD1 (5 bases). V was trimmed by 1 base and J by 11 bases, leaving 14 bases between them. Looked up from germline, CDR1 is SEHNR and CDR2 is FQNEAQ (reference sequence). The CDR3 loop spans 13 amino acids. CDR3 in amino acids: CASSLVTGMDAFF. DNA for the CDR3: TGTGCCAGCAGCTTAGTCACAGGCATGGATGCTTTCTTT.

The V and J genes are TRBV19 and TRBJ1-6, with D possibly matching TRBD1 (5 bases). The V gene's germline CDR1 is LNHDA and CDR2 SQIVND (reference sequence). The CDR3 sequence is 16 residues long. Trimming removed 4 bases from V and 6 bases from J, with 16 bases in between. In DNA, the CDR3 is TGTGCCAGTAGTACCCGTTTGCGTGGGGCTAATTCACCCCTCCACTTT. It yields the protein CASSTRLRGANSPLHF.

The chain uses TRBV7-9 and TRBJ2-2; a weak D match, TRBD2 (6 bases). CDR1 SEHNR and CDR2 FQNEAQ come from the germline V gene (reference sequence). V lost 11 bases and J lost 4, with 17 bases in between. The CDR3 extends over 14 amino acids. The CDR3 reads CAGDPGGTTGELFF. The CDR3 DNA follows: TGTGCCGGCGATCCTGGGGGGACCACCGGGGAGCTGTTTTTT.

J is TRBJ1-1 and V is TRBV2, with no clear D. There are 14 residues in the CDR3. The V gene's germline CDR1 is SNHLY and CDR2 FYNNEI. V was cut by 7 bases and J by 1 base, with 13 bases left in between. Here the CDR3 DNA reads TGTGCCAGCACCCTAAATGAGAAGAACACTGAAGCTTTCTTT. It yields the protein CASTLNEKNTEAFF.

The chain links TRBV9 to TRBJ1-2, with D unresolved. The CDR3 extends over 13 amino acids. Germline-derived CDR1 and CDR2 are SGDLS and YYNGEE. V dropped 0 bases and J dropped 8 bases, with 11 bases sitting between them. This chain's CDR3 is CASSVAGGLGYTF. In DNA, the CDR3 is TGTGCCAGCAGCGTAGCTGGAGGCCTCGGCTACACCTTC.

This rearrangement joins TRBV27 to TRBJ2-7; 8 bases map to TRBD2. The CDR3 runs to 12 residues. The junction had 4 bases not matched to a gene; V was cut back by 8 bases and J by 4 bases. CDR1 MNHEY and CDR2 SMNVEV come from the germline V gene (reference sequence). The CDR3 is CASGTSRYEQYF. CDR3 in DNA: TGTGCCAGCGGGACTAGTCGTTACGAGCAGTACTTC.

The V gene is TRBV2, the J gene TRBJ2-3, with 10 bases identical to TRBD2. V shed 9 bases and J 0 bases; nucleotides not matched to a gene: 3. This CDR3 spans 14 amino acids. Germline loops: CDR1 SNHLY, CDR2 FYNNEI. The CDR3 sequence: CASLAGGSTDTQYF. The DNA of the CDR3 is TGTGCCAGTTTAGCGGGAGGTAGCACAGATACGCAGTATTTT.

The CDR3 reads CATSREQGGSPLHF. CDR3 in DNA: TGTGCCACCAGCAGAGAACAGGGTGGTTCACCCCTCCACTTT. The chain employs TRBV15 and TRBJ1-6; tentative D call: TRBD1 (6 bases). This CDR3 region has 14 residues. CDR1 is LNHNV, CDR2 YYDKDF, per germline (reference sequence). The germline V and J ends were trimmed by 0 bases and 9 bases, with 9 bases remaining between them.

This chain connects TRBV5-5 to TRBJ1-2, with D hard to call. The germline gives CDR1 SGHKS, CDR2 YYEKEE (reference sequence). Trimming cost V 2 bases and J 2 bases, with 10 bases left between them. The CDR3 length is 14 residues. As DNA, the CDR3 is TGTGCCAGCAGCTTCGAACGGGGAAACTATGGCTACACCTTC. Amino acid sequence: CASSFERGNYGYTF.

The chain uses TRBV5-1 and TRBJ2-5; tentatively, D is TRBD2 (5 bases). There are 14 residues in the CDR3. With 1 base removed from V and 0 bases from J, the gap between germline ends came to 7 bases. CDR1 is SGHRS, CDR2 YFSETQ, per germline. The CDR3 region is CASSLSGYQETQYF. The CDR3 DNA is TGCGCCAGCAGCTTGTCGGGGTACCAAGAGACCCAGTACTTC.

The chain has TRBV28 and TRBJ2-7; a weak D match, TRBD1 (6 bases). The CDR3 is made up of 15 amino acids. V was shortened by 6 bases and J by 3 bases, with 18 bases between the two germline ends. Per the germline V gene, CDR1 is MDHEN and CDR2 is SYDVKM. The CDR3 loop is CASSSPGGAGYEQYF. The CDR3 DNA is TGTGCCAGCAGCTCCCCTGGGGGCGCAGGCTACGAGCAGTACTTC.

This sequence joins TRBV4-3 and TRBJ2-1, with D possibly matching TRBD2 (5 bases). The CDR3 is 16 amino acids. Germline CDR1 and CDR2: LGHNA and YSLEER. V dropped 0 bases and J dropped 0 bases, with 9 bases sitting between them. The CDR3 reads CASSQDQGSSYNEQFF. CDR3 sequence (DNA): TGCGCCAGCAGCCAAGATCAAGGGAGCTCCTACAATGAGCAGTTCTTC.

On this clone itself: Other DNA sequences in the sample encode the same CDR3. The DNA for the CDR3 is TGTGCCAGCAGCCCGGGACAGGGTTATGGCTACACCTTC. This encodes CASSPGQGYGYTF. The rearrangement uses TRBV7-9 and TRBJ1-2; 9 bases align to TRBD1. The ends lost 5 bases at V and 5 bases at J; junction bases unmatched: 3. CDR3 length: 13 residues. Germline CDR1 reads SEHNR; CDR2 reads FQNEAQ (reference sequence).

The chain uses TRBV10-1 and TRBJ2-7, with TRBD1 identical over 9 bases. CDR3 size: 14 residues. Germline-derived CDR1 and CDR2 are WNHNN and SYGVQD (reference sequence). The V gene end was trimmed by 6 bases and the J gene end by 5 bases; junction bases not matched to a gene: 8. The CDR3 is CASREQGADHEQYF. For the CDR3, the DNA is TGCGCCAGCAGGGAACAGGGGGCGGACCACGAGCAGTACTTC.

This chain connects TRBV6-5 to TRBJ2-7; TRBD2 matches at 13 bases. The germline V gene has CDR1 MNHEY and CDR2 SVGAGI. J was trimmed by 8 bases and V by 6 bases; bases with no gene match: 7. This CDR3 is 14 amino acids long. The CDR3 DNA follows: TGTGCCAGCAGCCGCCGGACTAGCGGGAGTAAGCAGTACTTC. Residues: CASSRRTSGSKQYF.

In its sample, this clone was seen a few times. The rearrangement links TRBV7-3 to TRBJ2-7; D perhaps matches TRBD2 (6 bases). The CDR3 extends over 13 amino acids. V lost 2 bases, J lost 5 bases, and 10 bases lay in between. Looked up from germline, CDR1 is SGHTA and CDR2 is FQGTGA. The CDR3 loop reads CASSLAGSHEQYF. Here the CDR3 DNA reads TGTGCCAGCAGCTTAGCGGGAAGTCACGAGCAGTACTTC. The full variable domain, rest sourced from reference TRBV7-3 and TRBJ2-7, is GAGVSQTPSNKVTEKGKYVELRCDPISGHTALYWYRQSLGQGPEFLIYFQGTGAADDSGLPNDRFFAVRPEGSVSTLKIQRTERGDSAVYLCASSLAGSHEQYFGPGTRLTVT.

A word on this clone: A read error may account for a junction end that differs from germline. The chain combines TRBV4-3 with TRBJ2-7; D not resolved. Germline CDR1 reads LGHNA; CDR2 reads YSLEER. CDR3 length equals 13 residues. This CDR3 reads CASSQEEGVERYF. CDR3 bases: TGCGCCAGCAGCCAAGAAGAAGGTGTAGAGCGGTACTTC.